The 17 T cell receptor beta chains in this list originate from one sample, sequenced in a study of shared clonotypes between healthy human individuals. Clones were read by immunoSEQ multiplex PCR, and TCRdb kept only the in-frame ones, dropping some. Of about 2.5 million clones listed, 85% to 95% are singletons. The specimen sequenced was naive CD4+ T cells from PBMCs. The sample's subset: CD45RA+ positively selected. These receptors were obtained from a man between 18 and 35 years old in good health. Some clones in this sample may be carry-over from other donors' samples.

The chain joins TRBV4-1 to TRBJ2-5; D may be TRBD2 (5 bases). The germline gives CDR1 MGHRA, CDR2 YSYEKL. The CDR3 contains 16 residues. The V gene lost 0 bases and the J gene lost 5 bases, with 16 bases spanning the gap. CDR3 in DNA: TGCGCCAGCAGCCAAGAGGGTACGGGTAGCGTGGAGACCCAGTACTTC. Encoded protein: CASSQEGTGSVETQYF.

The gene calls are TRBV18 and TRBJ2-5; D is ambiguous. Germline V gene sequence: CDR1 KGHSH, CDR2 LQKENI. V was pared by 2 bases and J by 0 bases, with 4 bases between. The CDR3 runs to 13 residues. CDR3 sequence: CASSPWDQETQYF. The CDR3 DNA follows: TGTGCCAGCTCACCATGGGACCAAGAGACCCAGTACTTC.

The rearrangement joins TRBV28 to TRBJ2-5; D is uncertain. The V and J ends lost 4 bases and 7 bases respectively, with 10 bases between them. The CDR3 has 12 amino acids. Germline V gene data show CDR1 as MDHEN and CDR2 as SYDVKM. The CDR3 nucleotides are TGTGCCAGCAGTTCACCCCACGGGACCCAGTACTTC. As protein: CASSSPHGTQYF.

CDR3 residues: CASSHPLGGGYYTDTQYF. The CDR3 nucleotides are TGCGCCAGCAGCCATCCTTTAGGAGGCGGCTACTACACAGATACGCAGTATTTT. The V and J genes are TRBV4-1 and TRBJ2-3; a weak D match, TRBD2 (5 bases). V gave up 3 bases and J gave up 2 bases, with 21 bases separating them. The length of the CDR3 is 18 residues. Germline loops: CDR1 MGHRA, CDR2 YSYEKL.

The gene calls are TRBV10-1 and TRBJ1-1, with D maybe TRBD1 (5 bases). CDR1 is WNHNN, CDR2 SYGVQD, per germline (reference sequence). V lost 8 bases and J 6 bases, leaving 16 bases between the germline ends. The CDR3 sequence is 13 residues long. The chain's CDR3 is CASSTGTVSEAFF. The CDR3 bases are TGCGCCAGCTCTACGGGGACCGTTTCTGAAGCTTTCTTT.

The chain is built from TRBV5-4 and TRBJ1-3; D ambiguous. Deletions cut 4 bases from V and 0 bases from J, with 8 bases between. CDR3 size: 14 residues. Germline V gene sequence: CDR1 SGHNT, CDR2 YYREEE (reference sequence). In DNA, the CDR3 is TGTGCCAGCAGCCCGGCCAGCTCTGGAAACACCATATATTTT. Protein product: CASSPASSGNTIYF.

V and J are TRBV28 and TRBJ1-3; D gene unclear. Germline V gives CDR1 MDHEN, CDR2 SYDVKM. The CDR3 extends over 15 amino acids. V lost 6 bases and J 4 bases, leaving 16 bases between the germline ends. CDR3 sequence reads: CASRTLSRSGNTIYF. In nucleotides, the CDR3 is TGTGCCAGCAGGACCCTCTCCCGTTCGGGAAACACCATATATTTT.

The rearrangement joins TRBV18 to TRBJ2-5, with D possibly being TRBD2 (5 bases). The CDR3 length is 16 residues. With 3 bases removed from V and 1 base from J, the gap between germline ends came to 15 bases. Per the germline V gene, CDR1 is KGHSH and CDR2 is LQKENI. CDR3 in DNA: TGTGCCAGCTCACCTCCGGGATCAATTTCCCAAGAGACCCAGTACTTC. Translated, it gives CASSPPGSISQETQYF.

The rearrangement joins TRBV28 to TRBJ2-7; possible D gene TRBD2, 5 bases. V dropped 10 bases and J dropped 3 bases, with 19 bases sitting between them. This CDR3 has 14 amino acids. CDR1 is MDHEN, CDR2 SYDVKM, per germline. The CDR3 DNA sequence: TGTGCCACCCGAGGGTCCGGGATCAACTACGAGCAGTACTTC. Translated: CATRGSGINYEQYF.

DNA of the CDR3: TGTGCCAGCAGCTTAGATCCCCCGGGGAGGACTGAAGCTTTCTTT. It specifies CASSLDPPGRTEAFF. J is TRBJ1-1 and V is TRBV11-2; D is ambiguous. Germline V gene lookup returns CDR1 SGHAT and CDR2 FQNNGV. This CDR3 has 15 amino acids. V lost 0 bases and J lost 5, with 13 bases in between.

The chain couples TRBV4-3 to TRBJ2-1; 9 positions agree with TRBD1. Unmatched junction bases numbered 9, after V lost 0 bases and J lost 0 bases. The CDR3 sequence is 19 residues long. CDR1 is LGHNA, CDR2 YSLEER, per germline. The CDR3 bases are TGCGCCAGCAGCCAAGATGGAATACGGGACAGGGCCTCCTACAATGAGCAGTTCTTC. Protein: CASSQDGIRDRASYNEQFF.

The chain has TRBV28 and TRBJ1-5, with TRBD1 as a possible D gene (6 bases). V shed 6 bases and J shed 4 bases, with 16 bases lying between them. CDR1 is MDHEN and CDR2 is SYDVKM in the germline V gene. The CDR3 contains 15 residues. The CDR3 loop is CASSLTGTRNQPQHF. For the CDR3, the DNA is TGTGCCAGCAGCCTTACAGGGACCCGAAATCAGCCCCAGCATTTT.

With respect to this clone: Other DNA sequences in this specimen translate into the identical CDR3. This sequence joins TRBV5-1 and TRBJ2-1; TRBD2 matches at 8 bases. CDR3 length equals 15 residues. Unmatched junction bases numbered 6, after V lost 1 base and J lost 6 bases. The germline V gene has CDR1 SGHRS and CDR2 YFSETQ. This CDR3 is CASSLLTSGGNEQFF. CDR3 DNA: TGCGCCAGCAGCTTGCTCACTAGCGGCGGCAATGAGCAGTTCTTC. Based on the CDR3 plus reference TRBV5-1 and TRBJ2-1, the full variable domain is KAGVTQTPRYLIKTRGQQVTLSCSPISGHRSVSWYQQTPGQGLQFLFEYFSETQRNKGNFPGRFSGRQFSNSRSEMNVSTLELGDSALYLCASSLLTSGGNEQFFGPGTRLTVL.

The V gene is TRBV6-1, the J gene TRBJ1-5; no clear D gene. In germline, CDR1 is MNHNS, CDR2 SASEGT. This CDR3 contains 15 residues. V lost 7 bases and J 3 bases, leaving 16 bases between the germline ends. CDR3 region: CASMTSPALNQPQHF. CDR3 DNA: TGTGCCAGCATGACTAGTCCGGCACTCAATCAGCCCCAGCATTTT.

The V gene is TRBV7-6, the J gene TRBJ1-3; no reliable D call. The CDR3 has 17 amino acids. Germline V lookup: CDR1 SGHVS, CDR2 FNYEAQ. The V gene lost 2 bases and the J gene lost 0 bases, with 14 bases spanning the gap. The chain's CDR3 is CASSLSNGLSSGNTIYF. CDR3 nucleotides: TGTGCCAGCAGCTTAAGCAACGGACTGAGCTCTGGAAACACCATATATTTT.

This chain connects TRBV27 to TRBJ1-2; TRBD1 matches at 8 bases. V trimming: 8 bases; J trimming: 6 bases; junction bases outside the gene matches: 11. This CDR3 is 14 amino acids long. Germline V gene data show CDR1 as MNHEY and CDR2 as SMNVEV (reference sequence). The CDR3 DNA follows: TGTGCCAGCCAGGGGGCGAAGATAATCGATGGCTACACCTTC. Protein: CASQGAKIIDGYTF.

A single count supports this clone. This chain links TRBV5-1 with TRBJ2-2; possibly TRBD2 for D (5 bases). The CDR3 covers 18 residues. V lost 5 bases and J lost 0, with 20 bases in between. Germline lookup yields CDR1 SGHRS and CDR2 YFSETQ. The CDR3 DNA is TGCGCCAGCAGGGACCGATATTCTCCGGGGACGAACACCGGGGAGCTGTTTTTT. Translated, it gives CASRDRYSPGTNTGELFF. Using reference TRBV5-1 and TRBJ2-2 for the parts outside the CDR3, the full variable domain is KAGVTQTPRYLIKTRGQQVTLSCSPISGHRSVSWYQQTPGQGLQFLFEYFSETQRNKGNFPGRFSGRQFSNSRSEMNVSTLELGDSALYLCASRDRYSPGTNTGELFFGEGSRLTVL.